A selection of T cell receptor beta chains follows, all from one sample in a study of cytomegalovirus exposure and HLA in healthy donors. TCRdb's copy holds only in-frame clones and misses some; the assay was immunoSEQ multiplex PCR. The sample shows under 200,000 clones, about 65% of them seen only once. Sequenced input: PBMCs. Receptors originate from a girl under 18 in good health and CMV-seronegative. CDR3s include the opening cysteine and the closing phenylalanine or tryptophan. The order of the fields is D gene, clone size, J gene, V gene, CDR3 protein, CDR3 DNA. D genes are given only for firm matches. A row's size may be missing; if present it is once, few, many or a size class.

>.|.|TRBJ1-1|TRBV18
CASSPTVNTEAFF
TGTGCCAGCTCACCGACAGTAAACACTGAAGCTTTCTTT
>.|.|TRBJ1-1|TRBV30
CAWSVGGDTEAFF
TGTGCCTGGAGTGTAGGAGGGGACACTGAAGCTTTCTTT
>.|.|TRBJ1-4|TRBV15
CATSRDLRGSEKLFF
TGCGCCACCAGCAGAGATTTGCGAGGGTCTGAAAAACTGTTTTTT
>.|.|TRBJ1-2|TRBV2
CASTPRPLREGYTF
TGTGCCAGCACCCCAAGGCCGCTCCGGGAGGGCTACACCTTC
>.|.|TRBJ2-6|TRBV2
CASLPRDSGANVLTF
TGTGCCAGTCTCCCCAGGGACTCTGGGGCCAACGTCCTGACTTTC
>.|.|TRBJ1-3|TRBV4-1
CASSQYAGEIIGGNTIYF
TGCGCCAGCAGCCAATATGCGGGGGAAATTATCGGTGGAAACACCATATATTTT
>.|.|TRBJ1-1|TRBV5-1
CASSPRDRWNTEAFF
TGCGCCAGCAGCCCGCGGGACCGCTGGAACACTGAAGCTTTCTTT
>.|.|TRBJ1-2|TRBV7-9
CASSFTGQGYGYTF
TGTGCCAGCAGCTTTACAGGGCAAGGCTATGGCTACACCTTC
>.|.|TRBJ1-4|TRBV2
CASGWVGRTNEKLFF
TGTGCCAGCGGCTGGGTTGGGCGAACTAATGAAAAACTGTTTTTT
>TRBD2|.|TRBJ2-5|TRBV11-3
CASSPSSGGAFQYF
TGTGCCAGCAGCCCGTCTAGCGGGGGGGCGTTCCAGTACTTC
>TRBD2|.|TRBJ2-3|TRBV29-1
CSVGESRGAGTQYF
TGCAGCGTTGGAGAATCGCGGGGGGCGGGTACGCAGTATTTT
>.|.|TRBJ2-7|TRBV19
CASSRPGDGTYEQYF
TGTGCCAGTAGCCGCCCGGGGGACGGGACCTACGAGCAGTACTTC
>TRBD1|few|TRBJ1-1|TRBV29-1
CSVVGGLFGMNTEAFF
TGCAGCGTTGTAGGGGGCCTGTTTGGGATGAACACTGAAGCTTTCTTT
>TRBD2|.|TRBJ2-3|TRBV18
CASSASYHSGGPGDTQYF
TGTGCCAGCTCAGCCAGCTACCATAGCGGGGGGCCCGGAGATACGCAGTATTTT
>.|.|TRBJ2-1|TRBV6-5
CASSLAGARNEQFF
TGTGCCAGCAGTTTGGCGGGGGCACGCAATGAGCAGTTCTTC
>.|.|TRBJ2-7|TRBV6-5
CASSYNVGAYEQYF
TGTGCCAGCAGTTATAATGTCGGGGCCTACGAGCAGTACTTC
>.|.|TRBJ2-5|TRBV18
CASSGQNQETQYF
TGTGCCAGCTCGGGACAAAACCAAGAGACCCAGTACTTC
>.|.|TRBJ2-2|TRBV29-1
CSARRGTANTGELFF
TGCAGCGCTCGACGGGGGACAGCGAACACCGGGGAGCTGTTTTTT
>.|.|TRBJ1-2|TRBV9
CASSVARGDGYTF
TGTGCCAGCAGCGTAGCTCGGGGGGATGGCTACACCTTC
>.|once|TRBJ2-4|TRBV25-1
CASRGTGPTGDIQYF
TGTGCCAGCAGGGGAACCGGGCCGACGGGAGACATTCAGTACTTC
>TRBD1|.|TRBJ1-6|TRBV19
CASSTTGGDNSPLHF
TGTGCCAGTAGTACCACAGGGGGGGATAATTCACCCCTCCACTTT
>TRBD1|.|TRBJ2-1|TRBV19
CASSRSPRTGNSNEQFF
TGTGCCAGTTCACGCTCCCCTCGGACAGGGAATAGTAATGAGCAGTTCTTC
>.|once|TRBJ1-1|TRBV19
CASSIGDRHTEAFF
TGTGCCAGTAGTATAGGCGACAGGCACACTGAAGCTTTCTTT
>TRBD1|.|TRBJ2-7|TRBV10-3
CAISAGTGAYEQYF
TGTGCCATCAGTGCCGGGACAGGGGCCTACGAGCAGTACTTC
>TRBD2|.|TRBJ2-5|TRBV18
CASSPSSGGAGETQYF
TGTGCCAGCTCCCCTAGTAGCGGGGGGGCTGGGGAGACCCAGTACTTC
>TRBD2|.|TRBJ2-3|TRBV27
CASSFGTGLAGGRFTQYF
TGTGCCAGCAGTTTTGGAACGGGACTAGCGGGGGGGAGGTTTACGCAGTATTTT
>.|few|TRBJ1-1|TRBV6-6
CASTKPDRTHTEAFF
TGTGCCAGCACCAAACCCGACAGGACCCACACTGAAGCTTTCTTT
>TRBD1|.|TRBJ1-1|TRBV7-3
CASSSGQAEAFF
TGTGCCAGCAGCTCAGGACAGGCTGAAGCTTTCTTT
>.|.|TRBJ1-2|TRBV28
CASSGYDGYTF
TGTGCCAGCAGCGGTTATGATGGCTACACCTTC
>.|.|TRBJ2-1|TRBV5-1
CASSFPGEYNEQFF
TGCGCCAGCAGTTTCCCGGGGGAATACAATGAGCAGTTCTTC
>TRBD1|.|TRBJ1-1|TRBV4-1
CASGSKGANTEAFF
TGCGCCAGTGGCTCGAAGGGGGCGAACACTGAAGCTTTCTTT